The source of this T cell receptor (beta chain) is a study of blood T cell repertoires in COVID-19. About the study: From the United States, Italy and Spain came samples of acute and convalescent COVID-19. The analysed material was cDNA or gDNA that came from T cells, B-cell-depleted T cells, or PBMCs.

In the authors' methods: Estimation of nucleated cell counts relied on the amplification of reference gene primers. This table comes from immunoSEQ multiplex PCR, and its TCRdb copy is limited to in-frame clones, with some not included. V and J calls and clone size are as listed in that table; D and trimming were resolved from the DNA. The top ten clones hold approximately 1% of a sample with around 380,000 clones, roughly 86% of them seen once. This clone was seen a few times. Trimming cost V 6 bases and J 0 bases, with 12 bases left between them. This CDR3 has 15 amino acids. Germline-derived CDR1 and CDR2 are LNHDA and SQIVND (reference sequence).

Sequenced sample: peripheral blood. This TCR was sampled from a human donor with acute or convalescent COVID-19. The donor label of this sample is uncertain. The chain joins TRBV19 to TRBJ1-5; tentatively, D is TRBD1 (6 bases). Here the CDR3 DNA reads TGTGCCAGTAGACGGACAGTTAATAGCAATCAGCCCCAGCATTTT. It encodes CASRRTVNSNQPQHF.